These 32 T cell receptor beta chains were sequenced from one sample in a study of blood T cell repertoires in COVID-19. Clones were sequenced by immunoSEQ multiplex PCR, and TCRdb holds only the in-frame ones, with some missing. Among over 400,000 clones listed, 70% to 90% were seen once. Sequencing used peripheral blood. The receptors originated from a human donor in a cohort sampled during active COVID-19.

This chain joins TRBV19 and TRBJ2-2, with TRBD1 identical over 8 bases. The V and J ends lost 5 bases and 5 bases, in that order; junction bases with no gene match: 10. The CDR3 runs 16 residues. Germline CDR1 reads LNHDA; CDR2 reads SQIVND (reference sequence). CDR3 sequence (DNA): TGTGCCAGTAGTGGCGGACAGGGAAGGGGTACCGGGGAGCTGTTTTTT. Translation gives CASSGGQGRGTGELFF.

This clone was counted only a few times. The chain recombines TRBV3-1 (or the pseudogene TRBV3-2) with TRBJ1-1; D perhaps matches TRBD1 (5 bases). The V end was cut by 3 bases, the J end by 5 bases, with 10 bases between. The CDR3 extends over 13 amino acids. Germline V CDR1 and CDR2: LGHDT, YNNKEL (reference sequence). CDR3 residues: CASSHWGETEAFF. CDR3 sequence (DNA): TGTGCCAGCAGCCACTGGGGGGAAACTGAAGCTTTCTTT.

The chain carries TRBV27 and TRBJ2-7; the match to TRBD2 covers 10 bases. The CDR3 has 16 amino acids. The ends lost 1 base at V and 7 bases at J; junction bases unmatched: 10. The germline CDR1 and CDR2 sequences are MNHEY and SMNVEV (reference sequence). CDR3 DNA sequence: TGTGCCAGCAGTTTATTTGGACTAGCGGTACCCTTGGAGCAGTACTTC. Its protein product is CASSLFGLAVPLEQYF.

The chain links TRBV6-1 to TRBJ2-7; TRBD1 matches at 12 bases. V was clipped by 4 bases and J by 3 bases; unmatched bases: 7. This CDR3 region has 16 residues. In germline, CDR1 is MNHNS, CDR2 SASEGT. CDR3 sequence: CASSVAGTGGSYEQYF. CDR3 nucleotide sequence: TGTGCCAGCAGTGTCGCCGGGACAGGGGGCAGCTACGAGCAGTACTTC.

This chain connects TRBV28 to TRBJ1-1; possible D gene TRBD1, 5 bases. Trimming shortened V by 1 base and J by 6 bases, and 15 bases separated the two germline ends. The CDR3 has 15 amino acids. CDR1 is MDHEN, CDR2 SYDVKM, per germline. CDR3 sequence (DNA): TGTGCCAGCAGTTTATCGGGTAGGGGTATCGCTGAAGCTTTCTTT. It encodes CASSLSGRGIAEAFF.

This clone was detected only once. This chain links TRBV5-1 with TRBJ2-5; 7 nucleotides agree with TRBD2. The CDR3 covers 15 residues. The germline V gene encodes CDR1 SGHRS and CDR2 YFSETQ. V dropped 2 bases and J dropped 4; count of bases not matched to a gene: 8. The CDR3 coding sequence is TGCGCCAGCAGCTTTGCTAGCGGAGGGGTAGAGACCCAGTACTTC. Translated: CASSFASGGVETQYF. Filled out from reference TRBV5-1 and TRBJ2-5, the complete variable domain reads KAGVTQTPRYLIKTRGQQVTLSCSPISGHRSVSWYQQTPGQGLQFLFEYFSETQRNKGNFPGRFSGRQFSNSRSEMNVSTLELGDSALYLCASSFASGGVETQYFGPGTRLLVL.

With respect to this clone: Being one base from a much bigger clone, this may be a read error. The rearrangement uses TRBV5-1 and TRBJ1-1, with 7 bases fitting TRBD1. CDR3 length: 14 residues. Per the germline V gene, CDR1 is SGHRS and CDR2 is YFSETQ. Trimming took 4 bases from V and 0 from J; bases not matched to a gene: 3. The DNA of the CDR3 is TGCGCCAGCAGCGTGGGACAGTTGAACACTGAAGCTTTCTTT. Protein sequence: CASSVGQLNTEAFF. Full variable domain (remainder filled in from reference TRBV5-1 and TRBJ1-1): KAGVTQTPRYLIKTRGQQVTLSCSPISGHRSVSWYQQTPGQGLQFLFEYFSETQRNKGNFPGRFSGRQFSNSRSEMNVSTLELGDSALYLCASSVGQLNTEAFFGQGTRLTVV.

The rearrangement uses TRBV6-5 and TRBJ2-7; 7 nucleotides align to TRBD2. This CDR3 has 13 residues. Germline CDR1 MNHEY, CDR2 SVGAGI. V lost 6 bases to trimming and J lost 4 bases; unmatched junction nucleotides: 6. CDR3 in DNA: TGTGCCAGCAGGCGGACTAGAGGATACGAGCAGTACTTC. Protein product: CASRRTRGYEQYF.

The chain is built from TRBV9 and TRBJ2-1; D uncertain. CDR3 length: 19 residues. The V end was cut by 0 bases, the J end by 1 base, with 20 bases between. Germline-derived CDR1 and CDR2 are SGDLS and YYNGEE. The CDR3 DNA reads TGTGCCAGCAGCGTAGGAGGCTTGGAGCCCTACGGGTCCTACAATGAGCAGTTCTTC. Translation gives CASSVGGLEPYGSYNEQFF.

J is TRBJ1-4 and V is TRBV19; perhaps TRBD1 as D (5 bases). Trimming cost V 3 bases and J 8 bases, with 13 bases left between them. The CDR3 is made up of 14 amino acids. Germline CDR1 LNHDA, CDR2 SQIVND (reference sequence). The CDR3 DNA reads TGTGCCAGTAGTATTTCTGGGGGGGACGAAAAACTGTTTTTT. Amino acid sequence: CASSISGGDEKLFF.

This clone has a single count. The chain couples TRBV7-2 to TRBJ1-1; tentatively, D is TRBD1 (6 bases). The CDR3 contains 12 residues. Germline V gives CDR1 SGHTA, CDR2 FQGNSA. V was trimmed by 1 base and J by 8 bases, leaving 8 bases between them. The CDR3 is CASSLGTVEAFF. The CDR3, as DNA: TGTGCCAGCAGCTTAGGGACAGTGGAAGCTTTCTTT. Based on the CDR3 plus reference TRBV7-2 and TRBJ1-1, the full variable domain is GAGVSQSPSNKVTEKGKDVELRCDPISGHTALYWYRQSLGQGLEFLIYFQGNSAPDKSGLPSDRFSAERTGGSVSTLTIQRTQQEDSAVYLCASSLGTVEAFFGQGTRLTVV.

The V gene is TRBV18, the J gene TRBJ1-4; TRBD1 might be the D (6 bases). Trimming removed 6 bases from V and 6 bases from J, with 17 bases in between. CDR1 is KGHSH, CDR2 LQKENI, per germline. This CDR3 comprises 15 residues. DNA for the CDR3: TGTGCCAGCTCGCGGATACAGGGTTATTATGAAAAACTGTTTTTT. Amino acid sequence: CASSRIQGYYEKLFF. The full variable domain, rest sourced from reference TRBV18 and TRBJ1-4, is NAGVMQNPRHLVRRRGQEARLRCSPMKGHSHVYWYRQLPEEGLKFMVYLQKENIIDESGMPKERFSAEFPKEGPSILRIQQVVRGDSAAYFCASSRIQGYYEKLFFGSGTQLSVL.

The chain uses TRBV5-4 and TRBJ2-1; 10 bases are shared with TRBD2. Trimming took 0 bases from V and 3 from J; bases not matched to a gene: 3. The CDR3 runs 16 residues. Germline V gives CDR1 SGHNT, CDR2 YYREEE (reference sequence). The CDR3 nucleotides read TGTGCCAGCAGCTTGGGGGGACTAGCGCGCTACAATGAGCAGTTCTTC. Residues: CASSLGGLARYNEQFF.

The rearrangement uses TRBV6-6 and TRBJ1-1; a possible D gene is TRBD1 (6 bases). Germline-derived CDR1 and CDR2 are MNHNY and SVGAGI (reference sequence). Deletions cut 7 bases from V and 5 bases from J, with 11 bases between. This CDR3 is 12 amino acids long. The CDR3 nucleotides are TGTGCCAGCACCTACAGGGAGACTGAAGCTTTCTTT. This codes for CASTYRETEAFF.

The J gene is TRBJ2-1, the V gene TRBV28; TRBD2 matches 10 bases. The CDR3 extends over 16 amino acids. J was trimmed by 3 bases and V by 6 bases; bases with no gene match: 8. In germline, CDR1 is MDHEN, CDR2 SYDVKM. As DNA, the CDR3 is TGTGCCAGCAGCCCCCATAGCGGGAGGTTCTACAATGAGCAGTTCTTC. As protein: CASSPHSGRFYNEQFF.

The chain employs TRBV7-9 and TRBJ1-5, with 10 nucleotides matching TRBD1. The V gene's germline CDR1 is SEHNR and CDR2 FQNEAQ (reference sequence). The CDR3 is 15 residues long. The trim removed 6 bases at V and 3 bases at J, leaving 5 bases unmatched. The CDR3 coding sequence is TGTGCCAGCAGTTTCGGGACAGGGGTCAATCAGCCCCAGCATTTT. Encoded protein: CASSFGTGVNQPQHF.

DNA of the CDR3: TGTGCCAGTTCCACCCAGGGGGCACTTGGCTACACCTTC. Protein: CASSTQGALGYTF. The rearrangement uses TRBV28 and TRBJ1-2; 8 positions match TRBD1. This CDR3 spans 13 amino acids. CDR1 is MDHEN, CDR2 SYDVKM, per germline. With 9 bases clipped from V and 7 bases from J, the junction kept 10 bases outside the gene matches.

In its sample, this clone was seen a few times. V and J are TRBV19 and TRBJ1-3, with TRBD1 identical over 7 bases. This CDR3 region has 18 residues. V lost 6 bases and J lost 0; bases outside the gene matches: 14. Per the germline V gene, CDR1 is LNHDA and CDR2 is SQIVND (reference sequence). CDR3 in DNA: TGTGCCAGTAGGGCCGTGGCGGGACAGAGCCTCTCTGGAAACACCATATATTTT. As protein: CASRAVAGQSLSGNTIYF.

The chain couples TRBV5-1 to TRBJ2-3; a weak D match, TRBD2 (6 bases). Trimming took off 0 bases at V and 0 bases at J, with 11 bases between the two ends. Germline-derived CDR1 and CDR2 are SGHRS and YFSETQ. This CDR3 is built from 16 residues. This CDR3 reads CASSLDRGISTDTQYF. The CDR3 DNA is TGCGCCAGCAGCTTGGATCGGGGGATTAGCACAGATACGCAGTATTTT.

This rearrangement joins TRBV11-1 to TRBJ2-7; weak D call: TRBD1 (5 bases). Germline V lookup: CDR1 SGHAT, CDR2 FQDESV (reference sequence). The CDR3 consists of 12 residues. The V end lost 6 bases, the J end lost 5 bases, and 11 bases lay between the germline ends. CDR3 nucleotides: TGTGCCAGCAGTAATAGGGGCAACGAGCAGTACTTC. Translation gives CASSNRGNEQYF.

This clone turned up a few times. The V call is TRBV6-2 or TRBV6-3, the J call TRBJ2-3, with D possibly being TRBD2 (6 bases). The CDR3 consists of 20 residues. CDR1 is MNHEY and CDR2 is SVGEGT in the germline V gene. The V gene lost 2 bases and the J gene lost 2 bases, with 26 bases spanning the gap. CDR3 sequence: CASSYPGGPGFYSHTDTQYF. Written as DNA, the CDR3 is TGTGCCAGCAGTTACCCCGGGGGTCCCGGATTCTATTCTCACACAGATACGCAGTATTTT.

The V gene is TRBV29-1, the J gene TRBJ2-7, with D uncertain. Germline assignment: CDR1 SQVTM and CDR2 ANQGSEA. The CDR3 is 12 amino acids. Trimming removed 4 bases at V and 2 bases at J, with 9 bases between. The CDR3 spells CSVAAGTYEQYF. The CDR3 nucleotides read TGCAGCGTTGCGGCAGGTACCTACGAGCAGTACTTC.

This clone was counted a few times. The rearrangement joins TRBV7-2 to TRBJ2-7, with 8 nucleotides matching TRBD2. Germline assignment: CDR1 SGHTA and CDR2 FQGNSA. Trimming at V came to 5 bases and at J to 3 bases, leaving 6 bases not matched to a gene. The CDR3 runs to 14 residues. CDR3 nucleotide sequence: TGTGCCAGCAGCCTAAGCGGGAGCCGCTACGAGCAGTACTTC. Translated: CASSLSGSRYEQYF.

The CDR3 here is CASSLQEDRGYEQYF. The CDR3 DNA reads TGTGCCAGCAGCCTTCAAGAGGACAGGGGCTACGAGCAGTACTTC. This chain connects TRBV11-2 to TRBJ2-7, with 9 bases matching TRBD1. The CDR3 extends over 15 amino acids. Trimming at V came to 5 bases and at J to 3 bases, leaving 8 bases not matched to a gene. CDR1 and CDR2 from the germline V gene are SGHAT and FQNNGV.

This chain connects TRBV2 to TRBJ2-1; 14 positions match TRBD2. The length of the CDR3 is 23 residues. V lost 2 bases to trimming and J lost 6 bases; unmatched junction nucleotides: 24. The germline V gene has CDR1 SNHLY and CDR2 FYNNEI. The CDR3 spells CASSEKSALPTGTSGRSGNEQFF. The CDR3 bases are TGTGCCAGCAGTGAAAAATCCGCGCTTCCCACCGGGACTAGCGGGAGATCCGGCAATGAGCAGTTCTTC.

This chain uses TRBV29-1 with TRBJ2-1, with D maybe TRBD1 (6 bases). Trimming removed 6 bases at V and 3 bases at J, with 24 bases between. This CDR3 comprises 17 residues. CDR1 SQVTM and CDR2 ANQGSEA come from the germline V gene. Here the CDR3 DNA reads TGCAGCGTCTCTGAAAACACCGACAGGACTCTCTACAATGAGCAGTTCTTC. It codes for CSVSENTDRTLYNEQFF.

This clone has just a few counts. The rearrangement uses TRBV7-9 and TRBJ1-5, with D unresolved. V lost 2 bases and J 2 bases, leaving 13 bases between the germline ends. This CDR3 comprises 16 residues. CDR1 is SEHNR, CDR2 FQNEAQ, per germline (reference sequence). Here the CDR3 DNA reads TGTGCCAGCAGCTTAAATAGCGGGTATGGCAATCAGCCCCAGCATTTT. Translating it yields CASSLNSGYGNQPQHF.

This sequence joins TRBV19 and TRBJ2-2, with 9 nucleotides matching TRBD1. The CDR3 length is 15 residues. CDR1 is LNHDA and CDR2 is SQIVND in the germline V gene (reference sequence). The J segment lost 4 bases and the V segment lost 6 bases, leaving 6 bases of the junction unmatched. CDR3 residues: CASSLRQGGTGELFF. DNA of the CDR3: TGTGCCAGTAGCCTTCGACAGGGGGGCACCGGGGAGCTGTTTTTT. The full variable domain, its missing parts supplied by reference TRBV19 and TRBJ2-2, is DGGITQSPKYLFRKEGQNVTLSCEQNLNHDAMYWYRQDPGQGLRLIYYSQIVNDFQKGDIAEGYSVSREKKESFPLTVTSAQKNPTAFYLCASSLRQGGTGELFFGEGSRLTVL.

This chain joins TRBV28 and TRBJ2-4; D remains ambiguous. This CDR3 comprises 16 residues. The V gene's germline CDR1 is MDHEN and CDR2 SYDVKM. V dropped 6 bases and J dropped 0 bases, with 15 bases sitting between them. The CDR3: CASRPGSTGAKNIQYF. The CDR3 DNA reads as TGTGCCAGCAGGCCCGGCTCAACGGGAGCCAAAAACATTCAGTACTTC.

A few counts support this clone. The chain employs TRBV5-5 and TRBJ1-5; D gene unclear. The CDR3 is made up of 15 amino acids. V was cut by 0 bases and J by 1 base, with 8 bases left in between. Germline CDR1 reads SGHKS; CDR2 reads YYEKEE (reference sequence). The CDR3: CASSLETGSNQPQHF. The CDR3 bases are TGTGCCAGCAGCTTGGAAACCGGGAGCAATCAGCCCCAGCATTTT. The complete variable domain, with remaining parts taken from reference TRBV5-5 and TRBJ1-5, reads DAGVTQSPTHLIKTRGQQVTLRCSPISGHKSVSWYQQVLGQGPQFIFQYYEKEERGRGNFPDRFSARQFPNYSSELNVNALLLGDSALYLCASSLETGSNQPQHFGDGTRLSIL.

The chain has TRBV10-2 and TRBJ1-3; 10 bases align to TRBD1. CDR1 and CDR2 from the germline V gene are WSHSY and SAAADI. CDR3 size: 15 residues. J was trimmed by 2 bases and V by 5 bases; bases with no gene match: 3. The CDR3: CASSTGQGAGNTIYF. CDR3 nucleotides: TGCGCCAGCAGTACCGGACAGGGGGCTGGAAACACCATATATTTT.

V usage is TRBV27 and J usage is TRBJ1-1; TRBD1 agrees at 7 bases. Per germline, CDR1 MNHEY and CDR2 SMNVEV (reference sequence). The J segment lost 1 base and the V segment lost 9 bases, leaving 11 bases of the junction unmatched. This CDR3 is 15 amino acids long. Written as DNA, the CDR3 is TGTGCCAGTCTCTCACCGGGACAGACGAACACTGAAGCTTTCTTT. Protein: CASLSPGQTNTEAFF.